The 12 T cell receptor beta chains below all came from one sample that was sequenced in a study of somatic mutations in cytotoxic T cells in rheumatoid arthritis. The assay was immunoSEQ multiplex PCR, and TCRdb's table has in-frame clones only and misses some. The sample contains 25,000 to 30,000 clones, around 87% of which appear only once. The sequenced sample consisted of CD8+ T cells sorted from blood. These receptors came from an adult with rheumatoid arthritis.

The J gene is TRBJ2-1, the V gene TRBV7-6; D might be TRBD2 (5 bases). The CDR3 sequence is 12 residues long. The germline V gene has CDR1 SGHVS and CDR2 FNYEAQ. Trimming pared 4 bases from V and 4 bases from J, leaving 5 bases between. CDR3 in amino acids: CASSSGYNEQFF. The CDR3 nucleotides read TGTGCCAGCAGCTCGGGATACAATGAGCAGTTCTTC.

This chain joins TRBV30 and TRBJ2-1; D is perhaps TRBD1 (5 bases). The germline gives CDR1 GTSNPN, CDR2 SVGIG (reference sequence). The V end lost 2 bases, the J end lost 15 bases, and 14 bases lay between the germline ends. The CDR3 runs 11 residues. As DNA, the CDR3 is TGTGCCTGGAGTTTAGCAGGGAATTTGTTCTTC. This codes for CAWSLAGNLFF.

The chain carries TRBV7-6 and TRBJ2-1, with 8 bases fitting TRBD2. The V gene end was trimmed by 4 bases and the J gene end by 8 bases; junction bases not matched to a gene: 10. This CDR3 is 15 amino acids long. Germline V lookup: CDR1 SGHVS, CDR2 FNYEAQ. The CDR3 loop reads CASSSGTSRHHEQFF. Here the CDR3 DNA reads TGTGCCAGCAGCTCGGGGACTAGTAGGCATCATGAGCAGTTCTTC.

The chain links TRBV4-1 to TRBJ1-1; D possibly corresponds to TRBD1 (6 bases). CDR1 is MGHRA and CDR2 is YSYEKL in the germline V gene. The CDR3 is 15 amino acids. V gave up 3 bases and J gave up 5 bases, with 16 bases separating them. The CDR3 loop is CASSHISGALTEAFF. Here the CDR3 DNA reads TGCGCCAGCAGCCACATATCAGGGGCTTTGACTGAAGCTTTCTTT.

V gene TRBV25-1 combines with J gene TRBJ1-2; D is perhaps TRBD1 (6 bases). The germline V and J ends were trimmed by 5 bases and 7 bases, with 17 bases remaining between them. The CDR3 runs to 14 residues. The V gene's germline CDR1 is MGHDK and CDR2 SYGVNS. CDR3 in amino acids: CASSLSGGAGGYTF. The DNA of the CDR3 is TGTGCCAGCAGTCTTTCGGGGGGGGCCGGTGGCTACACCTTC.

This clone was recorded a few times. The chain couples TRBV19 to TRBJ2-7, with 14 positions matching TRBD2. From germline, CDR1 is LNHDA and CDR2 SQIVND (reference sequence). The CDR3 runs 14 residues. The V segment lost 4 bases and the J segment 5 bases; nucleotides outside the gene matches: 1. CDR3 in DNA: TGTGCCAGTAGTACGGGACTAGCGGGAGACGAGCAGTACTTC. Translated: CASSTGLAGDEQYF.

The V gene is TRBV9, the J gene TRBJ1-5; 10 bases are a match to TRBD1. CDR1 and CDR2 (germline): SGDLS, YYNGEE. V lost 1 base, J lost 7 bases, and 5 bases stayed unmatched. This CDR3 is 15 amino acids long. CDR3 protein: CASSVYGTGAQPQHF. In DNA form, the CDR3 reads TGTGCCAGCAGCGTATACGGGACAGGGGCCCAGCCCCAGCATTTT.

This chain links TRBV5-1 with TRBJ2-7; the D is unclear. Trimming removed 0 bases from V and 5 bases from J, with 3 bases in between. Looked up from germline, CDR1 is SGHRS and CDR2 is YFSETQ. This CDR3 comprises 11 residues. CDR3 loop: CASSLGDEQYF. The CDR3, as DNA: TGCGCCAGCAGCTTGGGGGACGAGCAGTACTTC.

The gene calls are TRBV9 and TRBJ2-1; no clear D gene. The CDR3 is 12 amino acids. Germline V lookup: CDR1 SGDLS, CDR2 YYNGEE. Between the trimmed V and J ends, which lost 4 bases and 8 bases, there was a span of 10 bases. The CDR3 DNA reads TGTGCCAGCAGCCCCCCCCAGGATGAGCAGTTCTTC. As protein: CASSPPQDEQFF.

This chain joins TRBV7-3 and TRBJ1-1; D is perhaps TRBD1 (5 bases). CDR3 length equals 14 residues. V lost 2 bases to trimming and J lost 1 base, with 8 bases between them. Germline CDR1 SGHTA, CDR2 FQGTGA. CDR3: CASSLGGANTEAFF. The CDR3 DNA reads as TGTGCCAGCAGCTTAGGTGGGGCGAACACTGAAGCTTTCTTT.

The chain couples TRBV6-4 to TRBJ2-3; D call uncertain. The CDR3 totals 15 residues. The ends were cut back, 4 bases at V and 0 bases at J, with 11 bases in the middle. CDR1 is MRHNA, CDR2 SNTAGT, per germline. CDR3 region: CASSVSVASTDTQYF. The CDR3 DNA is TGTGCCAGCAGTGTATCGGTCGCTAGCACAGATACGCAGTATTTT.

About this clone itself: The germline gene is not matched at one end of the junction; a read error may be the cause. The chain carries TRBV27 and TRBJ2-1; 8 positions match TRBD1. CDR3 length: 12 amino acids. CDR1 MNHEY and CDR2 SMNVEV come from the germline V gene (reference sequence). CDR3 in DNA: TGTGCCAGCAGAGATCCGACAGGGGTTCAACTCTTC. Translating gives CASRDPTGVQLF.